The entry that follows covers one TCR beta chain sequence. Its antigen is currently not known. No quality values exist for individual bases; no much larger clone is one base distant. The entry originates in a study of human T cells and chemical hapten exposure (dated by TCRdb to about 2021). About the investigation overall: For sensitization, 2% DPC in acetone was applied to an approximately 2 cm by approximately 2 cm area of upper inner arm skin. Throughout the study period of around 25 weeks, patients also received therapeutic DPC doses to the scalp every week. Patch testing on the upper back used Finn chambers containing 0.01% DPC, with scoring done after 6 days according to International Contact Dermatitis Research Group standards. Alopecia areata with under or over 50% scalp involvement, alopecia totalis and alopecia universalis were represented in the patient cohort, which was mostly female. Libraries were pooled for sequencing, and variation in per-sample TCR yields was attributed mainly to small differences in library volumes within the pool. Peripheral blood TCR repertoire changes were tracked in vivo in alopecia patients during primary and secondary sensitization to the hapten diphenylcyclopropenone (DPC). Blood samples were taken from patients before sensitization (week 0) and then at 2, 6 and about 24 weeks after DPC sensitization. Twenty-nine alopecia patients gave blood for TCR sequencing at one to four time points (pre-sensitization, 2, 6 and 24 weeks).

The intended sense of this specimen's time point label: patch test 2, 6 weeks after DPC sensitization. The meaning of the sample's treatment or condition label: therapeutic diphenylcyclopropenone sensitization with weekly scalp DPC. At each patch-test visit, blood was drawn before the patch test was applied. Patients were considered eligible if aged 18 to 70, diagnosed with alopecia and deemed suitable for DPC therapy, and patients were excluded if pregnant. Unfractionated whole blood was collected in Tempus Blood RNA tubes, and total RNA was extracted from that blood. The library was generated by RACE. The listed sequencing device is NextSeq 500. During library preparation, unique molecular identifiers were attached to individual cDNA molecules so that TCRs could be counted in a quantitative, reproducible way. Both TCR alpha and TCR beta chains were sequenced from each blood RNA sample. In the source study's methods: Samples had a median of roughly 87,000 TCRs, with a range from about 23,224 to 750,000. The Decombinator software suite was used to annotate V, J and CDR3 in the TCR reads. For the PS versus PT1 abundance plots, all samples were subsampled to the same number of TCRs (28,000). Expanded TCRs were defined as absent before sensitization and observed at least eight times at the 2-week time point. Using fastp trimming at Q25 and MiXCR clonotype assembly, TCRdb reanalyzed the public sequencing data and kept in-frame beta chains. Merged by CDR3 protein, the rows form single entries marked with the most common genes and DNA. TCRdb assigned the V and J calls; the authors' analysis was not used. The sample data list approximately 68,000 distinct CDR3 sequences, and about 8% of these were observed just once. The ten largest account for 3% to 4.5% of the sample.

The CDR3 holds 13 amino acids from the cysteine to the phenylalanine. Only the CDR3 part of the read is kept: 39 bases, read in frame from the first base. Trimming at the junction amounts to 3 bases on V and 8 bases on J, and the germline ends lie 11 bases apart. Via the germline V gene, CDR1 is ENHRY and CDR2 SYGVKD. General findings and caveats noted by the study authors: Alopecia, a presumed autoimmune disease, was present in all patients, so the immune response of the patients might differ from that of healthy individuals. Repeated subsampling changed both the strength of the expansion versus patch-test correlation and the threshold at which the correlation became significant. DPC sensitization did not change the number of TCRs with a frequency above 1 in 1000, and there was no evidence of changes in global repertoire structure. Significantly more large CDR3 similarity clusters were formed by expanded TCRs than by pre-sensitization or healthy control sets, consistent with antigen-driven responses. Patch test score was positively correlated with the number of PT1 expanded TCRs, with significance at thresholds 8, 16 and 32 but not at 4.

The rearrangement combines TRBV10-3 with TRBJ2-1; no D gene can be assigned with confidence. Sample: whole blood, taken in connection with sensitization to the hapten diphenylcyclopropenone (DPC). This clonotype was obtained from a woman in her 50s with alopecia areata. Some clones in this sample may be carry-over from other donors' samples. CDR3 protein: CAISDTDGDEQFF. The DNA is as follows: TGTGCCATCAGTGACACGGACGGCGATGAGCAGTTCTTC.